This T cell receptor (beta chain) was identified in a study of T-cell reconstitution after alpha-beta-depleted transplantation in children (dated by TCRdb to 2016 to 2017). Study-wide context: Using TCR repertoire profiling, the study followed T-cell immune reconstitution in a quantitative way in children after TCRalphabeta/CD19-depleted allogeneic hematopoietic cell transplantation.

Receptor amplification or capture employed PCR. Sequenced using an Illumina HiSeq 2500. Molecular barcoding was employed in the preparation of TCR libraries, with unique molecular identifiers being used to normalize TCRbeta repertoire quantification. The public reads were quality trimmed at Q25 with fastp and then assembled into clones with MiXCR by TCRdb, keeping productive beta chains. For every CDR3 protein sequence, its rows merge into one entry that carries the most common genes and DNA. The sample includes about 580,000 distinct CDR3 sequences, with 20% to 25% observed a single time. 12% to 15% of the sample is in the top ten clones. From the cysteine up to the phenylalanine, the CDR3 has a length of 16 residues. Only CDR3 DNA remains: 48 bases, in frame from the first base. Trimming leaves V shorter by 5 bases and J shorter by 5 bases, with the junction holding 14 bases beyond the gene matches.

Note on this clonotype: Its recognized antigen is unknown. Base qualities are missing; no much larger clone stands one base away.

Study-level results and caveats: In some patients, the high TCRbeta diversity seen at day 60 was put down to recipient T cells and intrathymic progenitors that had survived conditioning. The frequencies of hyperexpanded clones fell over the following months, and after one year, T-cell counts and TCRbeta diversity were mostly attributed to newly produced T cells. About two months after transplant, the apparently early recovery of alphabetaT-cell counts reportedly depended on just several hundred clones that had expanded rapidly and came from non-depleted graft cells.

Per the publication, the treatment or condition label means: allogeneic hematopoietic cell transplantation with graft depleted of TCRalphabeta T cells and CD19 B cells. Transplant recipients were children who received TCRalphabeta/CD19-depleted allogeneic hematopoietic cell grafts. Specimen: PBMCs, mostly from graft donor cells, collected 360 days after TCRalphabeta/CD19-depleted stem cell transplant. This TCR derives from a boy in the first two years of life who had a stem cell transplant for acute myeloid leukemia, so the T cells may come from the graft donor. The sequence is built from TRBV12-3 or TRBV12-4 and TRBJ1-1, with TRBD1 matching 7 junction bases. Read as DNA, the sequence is TGTGCCAGCAGTCCTCACGGGGAGGGGGCGTCGACTGAAGCTTTCTTT. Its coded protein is CASSPHGEGASTEAFF.